This T cell receptor (beta chain) is from a study of PD-L1 blockade in urothelial cancer. Study overall: Males with urothelial cancer arising in the bladder constituted about 85% of the roughly 30 patients. Once treatment had started, blood was analyzed at 3 weeks (second dose) and again at 6 weeks. Prior chemotherapy regimens per patient numbered 0 to 3.

Time point described: peripheral blood 6 weeks after treatment start. Patient sample counts ranged from 1 to 8, pretreatment and on-treatment. Germline V gene data show CDR1 as MGHRA and CDR2 as YSYEKL. The CDR3 is 14 amino acids. V was pared by 0 bases and J by 13 bases, with 11 bases of the junction left unmatched. Assay: immunoSEQ multiplex PCR; the TCRdb copy retains only in-frame clones and omits some. In the table there are around 80,000 clones, under 95% of which are singletons. The V and J genes are TRBV4-1 and TRBJ1-2, with 7 bases aligning to TRBD1. This specimen was PBMCs, taken around atezolizumab (anti-PD-L1) treatment. This TCR derives from a woman older than 75 with urothelial cancer. The CDR3 loop reads CASSQDIQGGRGTF. Written as DNA, the CDR3 is TGCGCCAGCAGCCAAGATATTCAGGGGGGACGCGGCACCTTC.